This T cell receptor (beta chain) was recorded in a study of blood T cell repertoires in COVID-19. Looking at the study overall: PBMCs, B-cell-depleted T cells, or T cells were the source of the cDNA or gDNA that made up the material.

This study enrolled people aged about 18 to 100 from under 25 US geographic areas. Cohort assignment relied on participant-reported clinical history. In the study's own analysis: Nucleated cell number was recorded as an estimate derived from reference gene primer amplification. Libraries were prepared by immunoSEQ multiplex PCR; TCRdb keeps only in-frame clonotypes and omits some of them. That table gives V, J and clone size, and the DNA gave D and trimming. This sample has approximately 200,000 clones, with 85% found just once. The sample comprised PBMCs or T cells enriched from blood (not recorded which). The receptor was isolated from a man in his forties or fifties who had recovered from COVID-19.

The CDR3 region has the DNA TGTGCCAGTAGTGGCTGGGACAGCTCTTCCTATGGCTACACCTTC. Translated, it gives CASSGWDSSSYGYTF. This chain joins TRBV19 and TRBJ1-2; TRBD1 matches 7 bases. The CDR3 covers 15 residues. Germline V CDR1 and CDR2: LNHDA, SQIVND (reference sequence). V lost 5 bases, J lost 4 bases, and 10 bases stayed unmatched.